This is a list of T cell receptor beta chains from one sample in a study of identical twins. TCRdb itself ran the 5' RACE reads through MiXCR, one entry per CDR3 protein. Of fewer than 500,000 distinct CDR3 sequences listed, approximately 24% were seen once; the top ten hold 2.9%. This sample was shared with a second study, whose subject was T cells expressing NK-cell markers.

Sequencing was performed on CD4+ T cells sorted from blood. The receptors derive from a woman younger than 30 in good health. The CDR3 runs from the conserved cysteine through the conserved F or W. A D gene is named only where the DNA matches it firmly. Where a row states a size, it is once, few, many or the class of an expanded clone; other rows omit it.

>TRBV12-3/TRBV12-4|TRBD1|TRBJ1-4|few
TGTGCCAGCAGCAAACAGGGGGCATCGGTCCTGTTTTTT
CASSKQGASVLFF
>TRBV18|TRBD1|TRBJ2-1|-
TGTGCCAGCTCTCCCCCTTCAGGGGGCAATGAGCAGTTCTTC
CASSPPSGGNEQFF
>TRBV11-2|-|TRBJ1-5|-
TGTGCCAGCAGCTTAGGAGTTAATCAGCCCCAGCATTTT
CASSLGVNQPQHF
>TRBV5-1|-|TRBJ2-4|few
TGCGCCAGCAGCTTTCTCGGGGGAGTAAACATTCAGTACTTC
CASSFLGGVNIQYF
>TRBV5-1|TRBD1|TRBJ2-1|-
TGCGCCAGCAGGGGGGACAGCCTAATAAAGTTCAGCTCCTACAATGAGCAGTTCTTC
CASRGDSLIKFSSYNEQFF
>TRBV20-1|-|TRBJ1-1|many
TGCAGTGCTATCCCTCGGGGTGCTGAAGCTTTCTTT
CSAIPRGAEAFF
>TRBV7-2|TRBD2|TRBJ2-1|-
TGTGCCAGCAGCTTAAGCCTAGCGGGAGGTCATGAGCAGTTCTTC
CASSLSLAGGHEQFF
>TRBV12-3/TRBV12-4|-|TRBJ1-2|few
TGTGCCAGCAGTTTGAGACAGTTCTATGGCTACACCTTC
CASSLRQFYGYTF
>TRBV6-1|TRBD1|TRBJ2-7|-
TGTGCCAGCATGCAGGGGACAGGCACCTACGAGCAGTACTTC
CASMQGTGTYEQYF
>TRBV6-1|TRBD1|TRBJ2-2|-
TGTGCCAGCAGTTTCGGACAGGGGTGGAACACCGGGGAGCTGTTTTTT
CASSFGQGWNTGELFF
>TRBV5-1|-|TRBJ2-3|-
TGCGCCAGCAGCTTCCGGGGTCGTAGCGGCACAGATACGCAGTATTTT
CASSFRGRSGTDTQYF
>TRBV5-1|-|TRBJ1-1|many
TGCGCCAGCAGCTTGCCCGGGAACACTGAAGCTTTCTTT
CASSLPGNTEAFF
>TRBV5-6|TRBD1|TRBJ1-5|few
TGTGCCAGCAGCTCGAGAGGGGGCAGGCAGCCCCAGCATTTT
CASSSRGGRQPQHF
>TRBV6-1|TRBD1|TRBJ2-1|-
TGTGCCAGCAGCTTGAAGAGCAGGGGGCTGCTTCGGGTGGGAAGTGAACAGTTCTTC
CASSLKSRGLLRVGSEQFF
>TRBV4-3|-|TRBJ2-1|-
TGCGCCAGCAGCCAAGGGCTGGGGCTAGCGAACAATGAGCAGTTCTTC
CASSQGLGLANNEQFF
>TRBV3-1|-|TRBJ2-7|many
TGTGCCAGCAGCCAAGGTACGGGGTGGAGAGCCTACGAGCAGTACTTC
CASSQGTGWRAYEQYF
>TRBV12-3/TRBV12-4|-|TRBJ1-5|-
TGTGCCAGCAGTTTATCGGGGGCAGATCAGCCCCAGCATTTT
CASSLSGADQPQHF
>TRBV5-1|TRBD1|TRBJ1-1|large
TGCGCCAGCAGCTTCGGACAGGGAACTGAAGCTTTCTTT
CASSFGQGTEAFF
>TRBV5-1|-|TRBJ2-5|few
TGCGCCAGCAGTAATAACAGGGTCATGGAGACCCAGTACTTC
CASSNNRVMETQYF
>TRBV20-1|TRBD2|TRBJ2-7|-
TGCAGTGCTAGAGCGGCTAGCGGCTACTACGAGCAGTACTTC
CSARAASGYYEQYF
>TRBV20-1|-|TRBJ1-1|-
TGCAGTGCTAGGTCCGAAACTGAAGCTTTCTTT
CSARSETEAFF
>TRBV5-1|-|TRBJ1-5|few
TGCGCCAGCAGCCTGACATCCGGGGGTGGTCAGCCCCAGCATTTT
CASSLTSGGGQPQHF
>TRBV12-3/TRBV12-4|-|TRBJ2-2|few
TGTGCCAGCAGGGTCCAATCGTTCACCGGGGAGCTGTTTTTT
CASRVQSFTGELFF
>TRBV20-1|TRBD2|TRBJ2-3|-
TGCAGTGCCAGAGGGGCTAGCGGGGATCGGAGGACGCAGTATTTT
CSARGASGDRRTQYF
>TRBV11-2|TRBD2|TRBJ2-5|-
TGTGCCAGCAGCTTAACTTTCGGGACTAGCGGGACCCTTCAAGAGACCCAGTACTTC
CASSLTFGTSGTLQETQYF
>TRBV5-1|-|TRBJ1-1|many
TGCGCCAGCAGCTTGGGCAGGGACGGCGCTGAAGCTTTCTTT
CASSLGRDGAEAFF
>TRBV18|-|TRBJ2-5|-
TGTGCCAGCTCACCACGGGGTTCTAGCGAGACCCAGTACTTC
CASSPRGSSETQYF
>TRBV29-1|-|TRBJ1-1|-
TGCAGCGTTGAGTCCGCACGTACTGAAGCTTTCTTT
CSVESARTEAFF
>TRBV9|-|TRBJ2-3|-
TGTGCCAGCAGCGAGACAGGACGGTGGATGAGCACAGATACGCAGTATTTT
CASSETGRWMSTDTQYF